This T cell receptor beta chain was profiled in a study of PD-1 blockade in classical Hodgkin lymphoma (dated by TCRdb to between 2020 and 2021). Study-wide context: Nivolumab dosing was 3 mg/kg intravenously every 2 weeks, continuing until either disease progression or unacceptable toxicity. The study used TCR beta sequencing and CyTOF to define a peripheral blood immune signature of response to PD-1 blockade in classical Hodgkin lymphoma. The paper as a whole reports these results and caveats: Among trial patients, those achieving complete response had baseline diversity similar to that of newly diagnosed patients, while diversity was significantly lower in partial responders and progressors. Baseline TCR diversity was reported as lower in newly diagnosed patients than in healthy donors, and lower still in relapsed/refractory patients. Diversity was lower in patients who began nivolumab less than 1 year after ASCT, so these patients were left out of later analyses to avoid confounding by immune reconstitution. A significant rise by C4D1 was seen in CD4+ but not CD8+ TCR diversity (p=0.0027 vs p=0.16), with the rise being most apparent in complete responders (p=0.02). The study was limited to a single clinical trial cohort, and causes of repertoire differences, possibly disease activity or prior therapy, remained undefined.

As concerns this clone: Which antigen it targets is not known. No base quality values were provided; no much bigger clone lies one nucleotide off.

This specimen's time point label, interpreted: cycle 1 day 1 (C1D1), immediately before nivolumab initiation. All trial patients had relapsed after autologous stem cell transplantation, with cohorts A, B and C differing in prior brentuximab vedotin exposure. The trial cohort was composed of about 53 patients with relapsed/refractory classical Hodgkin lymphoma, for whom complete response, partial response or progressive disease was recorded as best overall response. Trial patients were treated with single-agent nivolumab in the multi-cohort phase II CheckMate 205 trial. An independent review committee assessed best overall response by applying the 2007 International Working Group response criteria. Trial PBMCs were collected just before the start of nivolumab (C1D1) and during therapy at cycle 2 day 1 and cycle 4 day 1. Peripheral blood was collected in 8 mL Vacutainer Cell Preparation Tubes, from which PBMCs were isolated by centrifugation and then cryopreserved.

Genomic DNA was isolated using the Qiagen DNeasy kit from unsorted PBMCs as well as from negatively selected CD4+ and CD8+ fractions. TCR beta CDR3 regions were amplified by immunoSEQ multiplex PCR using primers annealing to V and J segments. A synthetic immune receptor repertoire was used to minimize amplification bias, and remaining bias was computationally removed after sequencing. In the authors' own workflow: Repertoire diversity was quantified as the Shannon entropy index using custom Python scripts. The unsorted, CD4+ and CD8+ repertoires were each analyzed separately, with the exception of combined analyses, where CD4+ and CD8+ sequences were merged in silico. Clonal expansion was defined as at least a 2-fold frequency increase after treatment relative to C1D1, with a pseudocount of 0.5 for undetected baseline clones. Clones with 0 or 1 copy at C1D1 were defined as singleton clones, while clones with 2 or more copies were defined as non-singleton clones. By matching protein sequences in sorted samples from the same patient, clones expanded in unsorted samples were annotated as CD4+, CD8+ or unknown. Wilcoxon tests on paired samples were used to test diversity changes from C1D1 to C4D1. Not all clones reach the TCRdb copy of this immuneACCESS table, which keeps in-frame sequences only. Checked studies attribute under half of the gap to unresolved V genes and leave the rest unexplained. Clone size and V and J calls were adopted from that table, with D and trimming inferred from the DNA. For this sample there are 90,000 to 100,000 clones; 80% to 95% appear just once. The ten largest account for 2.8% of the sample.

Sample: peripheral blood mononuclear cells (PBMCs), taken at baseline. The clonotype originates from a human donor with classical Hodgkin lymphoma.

The sequenced DNA is TGTGCCAGCAGCGTAGGGGTAGGGGGTCAGCCCCAGCATTTT. It specifies CASSVGVGGQPQHF. Recombination linked TRBV9 to TRBJ1-5, and TRBD1 may be the D gene, going by 6 matching bases. Reading the germline V gene gives CDR1 SGDLS and CDR2 YYNGEE. CDR3 length: 14 amino acids, cysteine to phenylalanine. This entry keeps only the CDR3 DNA: 42 bases, framed from base 1. V drops 0 bases and J drops 6 bases, leaving 10 bases in between. Supplemented by the reference TRBV9 and TRBJ1-5 proteins around the CDR3, the complete variable domain is DSGVTQTPKHLITATGQRVTLRCSPRSGDLSVYWYQQSLDQGLQFLIQYYNGEERAKGNILERFSAQQFPDLHSELNLSSLELGDSALYFCASSVGVGGQPQHFGDGTRLSIL.